This is a list of T cell receptor beta chains from one sample in a study of OX40 agonist ivuxolimab in advanced cancers. Data came from immunoSEQ multiplex PCR; TCRdb stores just in-frame clones and leaves some out. The data contain some 62,000 clones, about 83% of them singletons. The specimen comprised CD4+ or CD8+ T cells sorted from blood, sampled in a trial of the OX40 agonist ivuxolimab. These receptors all come from an adult with an advanced solid tumor such as melanoma, head and neck, liver or kidney cancer. The CDR3 runs from the conserved cysteine through the conserved F or W. A D gene is named only where the DNA matches it firmly. Rows may omit the clone size; those that give it use once, few, many or a size class.

abundance	v_gene	j_gene	d_gene	CDR3aa	CDR3nt
.	TRBV5-1	TRBJ2-7	.	CASSPPDGEQYF	TGCGCCAGCAGCCCCCCAGACGGCGAGCAGTACTTC
few	TRBV10-3	TRBJ2-7	TRBD1	CATRVTRDSYEQYF	TGTGCCACGCGGGTGACCCGGGACAGCTACGAGCAGTACTTC
.	TRBV7-3	TRBJ1-1	.	CASSLTGKMDTEAFF	TGTGCCAGCAGCTTAACAGGGAAGATGGACACTGAAGCTTTCTTT
.	TRBV4-2	TRBJ1-5	.	CASSSNQGVNQPQHF	TGTGCCAGCAGCTCTAACCAGGGTGTCAATCAGCCCCAGCATTTT
.	TRBV2	TRBJ2-2	.	CASSYDTAGTGELFF	TGTGCCAGCAGTTATGACACGGCGGGCACCGGGGAGCTGTTTTTT
.	TRBV19	TRBJ2-3	.	CASSAGGGGSTDTQYF	TGTGCCAGTAGTGCTGGGGGTGGAGGGTCCACAGATACGCAGTATTTT
few	TRBV7-8	TRBJ1-6	TRBD1	CASSFGTDPSPLHF	TGTGCCAGCAGCTTTGGGACAGACCCTTCACCCCTCCACTTT
.	TRBV29-1	TRBJ2-7	.	CSVVGSNPRKYEQYF	TGCAGCGTTGTCGGAAGTAACCCAAGAAAGTACGAGCAGTACTTC
.	TRBV2	TRBJ1-6	.	CASSEVGDNSPLHF	TGTGCCAGCAGTGAAGTGGGGGATAATTCACCCCTCCACTTT
.	TRBV4-1	TRBJ2-7	.	CASSPAGTYSSYEQYF	TGCGCCAGCAGCCCGGCCGGGACGTATAGCTCCTACGAGCAGTACTTC
.	TRBV9	TRBJ1-1	.	CASSVVVATEAFF	TGTGCCAGCAGCGTAGTAGTGGCGACTGAAGCTTTCTTT
.	TRBV15	TRBJ1-1	TRBD1	CATSSAGTGNTEAFF	TGTGCCACCAGCAGTGCCGGGACAGGGAACACTGAAGCTTTCTTT
.	TRBV29-1	TRBJ2-7	.	CSAHSWQGNEQYF	TGCAGCGCCCATTCTTGGCAGGGGAACGAGCAGTACTTC
large	TRBV7-2	TRBJ1-3	.	CASSLRAATSGNTIYF	TGTGCCAGCAGCTTAAGGGCGGCGACCTCTGGAAACACCATATATTTT
once	TRBV2	TRBJ2-5	TRBD1	CASNSGTGDQETQYF	TGTGCCAGCAATAGTGGGACAGGGGACCAAGAGACCCAGTACTTC
.	TRBV9	TRBJ2-1	.	CASSVGDSLEYNEQFF	TGTGCCAGCAGCGTAGGGGACTCACTCGAATACAATGAGCAGTTCTTC
.	TRBV28	TRBJ2-7	.	CASSLQGKSYEQYF	TGTGCCAGCAGTTTGCAGGGAAAATCCTACGAGCAGTACTTC
.	TRBV11-2	TRBJ1-1	TRBD1	CASRSTGGFMNTEAFF	TGTGCCAGCAGAAGTACAGGGGGCTTCATGAACACTGAAGCTTTCTTT
many	TRBV29-1	TRBJ1-1	.	CSVADGYTEAFF	TGCAGCGTTGCGGACGGTTACACTGAAGCTTTCTTT
.	TRBV4-1	TRBJ1-2	.	CASSQEGVGGYTF	TGCGCCAGCAGCCAAGAGGGGGTCGGCGGCTACACCTTC
.	TRBV7-3	TRBJ2-5	TRBD2	CASSLSSGGSETQYF	TGTGCCAGCAGCTTAAGTAGCGGGGGTTCGGAGACCCAGTACTTC
.	TRBV6-6	TRBJ2-5	.	CASSYPGDSETQYF	TGTGCCAGCAGTTACCCGGGGGACTCCGAGACCCAGTACTTC
.	TRBV5-1	TRBJ2-3	.	CASSLLLTGGDTQYF	TGCGCCAGCAGCTTGTTATTAACAGGAGGGGATACGCAGTATTTT
.	TRBV6-5	TRBJ2-5	TRBD2	CASSYPGLAIETQYF	TGTGCCAGCAGTTATCCGGGACTAGCGATTGAGACCCAGTACTTC
.	TRBV19	TRBJ1-5	.	CASSLSPGQPQHF	TGTGCCAGTAGTCTGAGCCCGGGGCAGCCCCAGCATTTT
.	TRBV5-1	TRBJ2-7	.	CASSLDRFSYEQYF	TGCGCCAGCAGCTTGGACAGGTTTTCCTACGAGCAGTACTTC
.	TRBV4-3	TRBJ2-3	.	CASSQEFTPSSTDTQYF	TGCGCCAGCAGCCAAGAGTTTACTCCCTCTAGCACAGATACGCAGTATTTT
.	TRBV2	TRBJ2-1	TRBD1	CASSETGARWGNEQFF	TGTGCCAGCAGTGAGACAGGGGCGCGGTGGGGCAATGAGCAGTTCTTC
.	TRBV4-1	TRBJ1-2	.	CASSQTDYGANYGYTF	TGCGCCAGCAGCCAGACAGACTACGGGGCTAACTATGGCTACACCTTC
.	TRBV10-3	TRBJ2-7	.	CAIGGSYEQYF	TGTGCCATCGGGGGCTCCTACGAGCAGTACTTC
.	TRBV7-9	TRBJ1-1	TRBD1	CASTARGQADEAFF	TGTGCCAGCACCGCCCGGGGACAGGCTGATGAAGCTTTCTTT
.	TRBV5-1	TRBJ2-1	.	CASSLGLVLDEQFF	TGCGCCAGCAGCTTGGGACTAGTCCTCGATGAGCAGTTCTTC
.	TRBV28	TRBJ1-3	TRBD1	CASSQDRGPSGNTIYF	TGTGCCAGCAGTCAAGACAGGGGACCTTCTGGAAACACCATATATTTT
.	TRBV15	TRBJ1-1	.	CATSRGTMNTEAFF	TGTGCCACCAGCAGGGGGACAATGAACACTGAAGCTTTCTTT
.	TRBV7-8	TRBJ1-5	.	CASSLLPDSNQPQHF	TGTGCCAGCAGCTTACTCCCGGATAGCAATCAGCCCCAGCATTTT
.	TRBV5-1	TRBJ1-2	.	CASSLEGGPRDGYTF	TGCGCCAGCAGCTTGGAGGGGGGCCCTAGGGATGGCTACACCTTC
.	TRBV5-1	TRBJ1-2	.	CASRREEYGYTF	TGCGCCAGCAGACGGGAGGAGTATGGCTACACCTTC
.	TRBV5-4	TRBJ1-1	.	CASSLGGAGDTEAFF	TGTGCCAGCAGCCTTGGGGGGGCAGGGGACACTGAAGCTTTCTTT
.	TRBV19	TRBJ2-2	.	CASSPLTVTGELFF	TGTGCCAGTAGCCCCCTCACAGTTACCGGGGAGCTGTTTTTT
.	TRBV2	TRBJ2-3	.	CASSESGGTDTQYF	TGTGCCAGCAGTGAAAGCGGAGGCACAGATACGCAGTATTTT
.	TRBV5-1	TRBJ1-1	.	CASSLGGLNTEAFF	TGCGCCAGTTCCCTGGGGGGGTTGAACACTGAAGCTTTCTTT